The 15 T cell receptor beta chains below come from one sample, sequenced in a study of shared clonotypes between healthy human individuals. Profiled with immunoSEQ multiplex PCR; TCRdb holds only in-frame clones, not every one. This sample has about 690,000 clones, with roughly 88% found just once. The sample comprised memory CD8+ T cells from PBMCs. Subset indicated: CD45RO+ cells pooled with CCR7-negative TemRA cells. The receptor set was obtained from a man between 18 and 35 years old in good health. Some clones in this sample may be carry-over from other donors' samples.

The rearrangement links TRBV28 to TRBJ2-5, with D possibly TRBD1 on 5 matching bases. This CDR3 spans 12 amino acids. Germline V gene sequence: CDR1 MDHEN, CDR2 SYDVKM. V was pared by 1 base and J by 10 bases, with 10 bases between. CDR3 nucleotide sequence: TGTGCCAGCAGTTTATTTAGGGGAATCCAGTACTTC. It encodes CASSLFRGIQYF.

The J gene is TRBJ1-2, the V gene TRBV5-6; the D is unclear. Trimming took 5 bases from V and 4 from J, leaving 15 bases between them. CDR3 length: 14 amino acids. Looked up from germline, CDR1 is SGHDT and CDR2 is YYEEEE. In nucleotides, the CDR3 is TGTGCCAGCAGGCCCTTGAGGGCGGTCTATGGCTACACCTTC. Its protein is CASRPLRAVYGYTF.

The chain links TRBV11-3 to TRBJ2-1, with TRBD2 as a possible D gene (7 bases). This CDR3 comprises 19 residues. Germline assignment: CDR1 SGHNT and CDR2 YENEEA. The ends were cut back, 5 bases at V and 6 bases at J, with 29 bases in the middle. The CDR3 DNA is TGTGCCAGCAGCCATTGGGGGGGGGCTAGCGTTATAGCCCTCAATGAGCAGTTCTTC. Translated, it gives CASSHWGGASVIALNEQFF. Combining the CDR3 with reference TRBV11-3 and TRBJ2-1 gives the whole variable domain EAGVVQSPRYKIIEKKQPVAFWCNPISGHNTLYWYLQNLGQGPELLIRYENEEAVDDSQLPKDRFSAERLKGVDSTLKIQPAELGDSAVYLCASSHWGGASVIALNEQFFGPGTRLTVL.

The chain is built from TRBV2 and TRBJ2-5; perhaps TRBD2 as D (5 bases). This CDR3 region has 15 residues. Germline assignment: CDR1 SNHLY and CDR2 FYNNEI. Trimming took 10 bases from V and 5 from J, leaving 23 bases between them. The CDR3 protein is CAINPGPSTQETQYF. The CDR3 coding sequence is TGTGCCATCAACCCCGGGCCTAGCACCCAGGAGACCCAGTACTTC.

This sequence joins TRBV28 and TRBJ2-7; D call uncertain. CDR1 is MDHEN and CDR2 is SYDVKM in the germline V gene. V was pared by 3 bases and J by 4 bases, with 7 bases between. CDR3 length: 12 residues. CDR3 region: CASSFPDYEQYF. CDR3 DNA: TGTGCCAGCAGTTTTCCAGATTACGAGCAGTACTTC.

V usage is TRBV9 and J usage is TRBJ2-1; weak D call: TRBD2 (8 bases). Germline loops: CDR1 SGDLS, CDR2 YYNGEE. This CDR3 region has 13 residues. Trimming removed 3 bases from V and 14 bases from J, with 18 bases in between. The CDR3 sequence is CASSEGAGREEFF. CDR3 DNA: TGTGCCAGCAGCGAGGGGGCTGGGCGGGAGGAGTTCTTC.

The V gene is TRBV9, the J gene TRBJ2-2; D tentatively fits TRBD1 or TRBD2 (6 bases each). With 0 bases removed from V and 4 bases from J, the gap between germline ends came to 13 bases. The CDR3 is 16 residues long. CDR1 and CDR2 from the germline V gene are SGDLS and YYNGEE. DNA of the CDR3: TGTGCCAGCAGCGTAGGGCCAGGGGAGGTCACCGGGGAGCTGTTTTTT. Its translation: CASSVGPGEVTGELFF.

This chain connects TRBV29-1 to TRBJ1-2, with D tentatively TRBD1 (6 bases). The V end was cut by 3 bases, the J end by 8 bases, with 13 bases between. The germline gives CDR1 SQVTM, CDR2 ANQGSEA. The length of the CDR3 is 12 residues. CDR3: CSVDLRGGGYTF. The CDR3 DNA follows: TGCAGCGTTGATCTCAGGGGTGGAGGCTACACCTTC.

The rearrangement links TRBV27 to TRBJ2-5; D remains unclear. V lost 6 bases and J 3 bases, leaving 17 bases between the germline ends. CDR3 length: 15 residues. Germline CDR1 MNHEY, CDR2 SMNVEV (reference sequence). The CDR3 loop is CASSPLSRAKETQYF. Written as DNA, the CDR3 is TGTGCCAGCAGCCCTCTTAGCAGAGCCAAAGAGACCCAGTACTTC.

The chain is built from TRBV7-9 and TRBJ2-7, with D unclear. V gave up 5 bases and J gave up 3 bases, with 8 bases separating them. The germline V gene has CDR1 SEHNR and CDR2 FQNEAQ (reference sequence). The CDR3 totals 12 residues. In DNA form, the CDR3 reads TGTGCCAGCAGCCCAGTACTCTACGAGCAGTACTTC. This gives the protein CASSPVLYEQYF.

The chain uses TRBV29-1 and TRBJ1-3; D unresolved. The CDR3 runs 19 residues. Germline values: CDR1 SQVTM, CDR2 ANQGSEA. V was clipped by 0 bases and J by 1 base, with 22 bases between them. CDR3 protein: CSVEDRKRVPSTSGNTIYF. CDR3 in DNA: TGCAGCGTTGAAGATCGTAAAAGGGTCCCCTCAACATCTGGAAACACCATATATTTT.

The rearrangement uses TRBV4-1 and TRBJ2-3; 10 bases are a match to TRBD1. The germline V gene has CDR1 MGHRA and CDR2 YSYEKL. Losses at the gene ends were 1 base for V and 4 bases for J; bases not matched to a gene: 8. CDR3 length: 17 amino acids. The CDR3 bases are TGCGCCAGCAGCCAAGTCATTTGGGACAGGGGCCCAGATACGCAGTATTTT. Protein sequence: CASSQVIWDRGPDTQYF.

The DNA for the CDR3 is TGTGCCAGCATGTATCTAGCAGTAAACAATGAGCAGTTCTTC. Translating it yields CASMYLAVNNEQFF. The chain is built from TRBV2 and TRBJ2-1; the D gene is possibly TRBD2 (5 bases). The CDR3 totals 14 residues. The germline V gene has CDR1 SNHLY and CDR2 FYNNEI. Trimming pared 7 bases from V and 5 bases from J, leaving 15 bases between.

The V gene is TRBV28, the J gene TRBJ1-1, with 7 nucleotides matching TRBD1. Germline V CDR1 and CDR2: MDHEN, SYDVKM. The CDR3 covers 13 residues. The V and J ends lost 6 bases and 7 bases, in that order; junction bases with no gene match: 8. CDR3 protein: CASSRPTGDEAFF. The CDR3 DNA follows: TGTGCCAGCAGCCGGCCCACAGGGGATGAAGCTTTCTTT.

V and J are TRBV19 and TRBJ2-7; 11 nucleotides line up with TRBD1. The CDR3 loop spans 17 amino acids. V shed 8 bases, J shed 6 bases, and the junction held 18 bases outside the gene matches. CDR1 and CDR2 (germline): LNHDA, SQIVND (reference sequence). For the CDR3, the DNA is TGTGCCAGTGTCCGGGACAGGGGGTATGAGGAGAGCAGCGAGCAGTACTTC. Translated, it gives CASVRDRGYEESSEQYF.